Shown below are 23 T cell receptor beta chains from a single sample sequenced in a study of vaccination effects on CD4 cells after COVID-19. This table comes from immunoSEQ multiplex PCR, and its TCRdb copy is limited to in-frame clones, with some not included. Of some 29,000 clones in the sample, 65% to 75% were seen once. Ahead of sequencing, the ViraFEST assay grew antigen-specific CD4+ T cells using viral peptide pools. The authors isolated CD4+ T cells after nine to eleven days of culture. Subjects were given two BNT162b2 or mRNA-1273 vaccine doses. These receptors' antigens are unknown. This material consisted of CD4+ T cells from PBMCs cultured with HCoV-OC43 spike peptides, taken after COVID-19 vaccination. Noted subset: HCoV-OC43 spike overlapping peptide pool stimulation. The receptor set was obtained from a human donor who received a COVID-19 vaccine.

This rearrangement joins TRBV6-1 to TRBJ1-5; 9 positions agree with TRBD1. CDR1 MNHNS and CDR2 SASEGT come from the germline V gene. With 3 bases clipped from V and 0 bases from J, the junction kept 12 bases outside the gene matches. The length of the CDR3 is 19 residues. The CDR3 coding sequence is TGTGCCAGCAGTGAGAGCCTCACGGGACAGGGATATAGCAATCAGCCCCAGCATTTT. This codes for CASSESLTGQGYSNQPQHF.

With regard to this clone: Germline is not matched at one junction end, which may reflect a read error. The rearrangement uses TRBV6-1 and TRBJ2-5; 11 bases match TRBD2. Germline CDR1 and CDR2: MNHNS and SASEGT. The CDR3 contains 16 residues. CDR3 sequence (DNA): TGTGCCAGCACTGAAATGGCCTTAGCGGGAGGGTCCCCCCAGTACTTC. Encoded protein: CASTEMALAGGSPQYF.

The chain couples TRBV11-2 to TRBJ2-7, with no clear D. V gave up 3 bases and J gave up 3 bases, with 3 bases separating them. Germline V gene lookup returns CDR1 SGHAT and CDR2 FQNNGV. The CDR3 is made up of 11 amino acids. As DNA, the CDR3 is TGTGCCAGCAGCTTGATCTACGAGCAGTACTTC. Translated, it gives CASSLIYEQYF.

The V and J genes are TRBV3-1 (or the pseudogene TRBV3-2) and TRBJ2-7; perhaps TRBD1 as D (5 bases). Germline values: CDR1 LGHDT, CDR2 YNNKEL (reference sequence). The CDR3 has 13 amino acids. Between the trimmed V and J ends, which lost 4 bases and 2 bases, there was a span of 9 bases. In DNA form, the CDR3 reads TGTGCCAGCAGCCCACCGACAGCCTACGAGCAGTACTTC. Translated, it gives CASSPPTAYEQYF.

The rearrangement uses TRBV27 and TRBJ2-3; D is undetermined. This CDR3 has 16 residues. The V end was cut by 4 bases, the J end by 1 base, with 15 bases between. Germline loops: CDR1 MNHEY, CDR2 SMNVEV (reference sequence). The CDR3 DNA follows: TGTGCCAGCAGTTCGCGATCTCTAGTAGGCACAGATACGCAGTATTTT. Its translation is CASSSRSLVGTDTQYF.

This chain links TRBV19 with TRBJ2-7, with TRBD2 matching 7 bases. Germline loops: CDR1 LNHDA, CDR2 SQIVND (reference sequence). CDR3 length: 15 amino acids. Trimming took 4 bases from V and 2 from J; bases not matched to a gene: 8. This CDR3 reads CASSTSPGGTYEQYF. The CDR3 nucleotides read TGTGCCAGTAGTACCTCTCCCGGGGGGACCTACGAGCAGTACTTC.

The chain couples TRBV19 to TRBJ2-1, with 11 bases fitting TRBD2. The CDR3 is made up of 15 amino acids. The ends lost 6 bases at V and 10 bases at J; junction bases unmatched: 11. From germline, CDR1 is LNHDA and CDR2 SQIVND (reference sequence). The DNA for the CDR3 is TGTGCCAGTAGCGACCCCGGACTAGCGGGCCGGGAGCAGTTCTTC. Its protein product is CASSDPGLAGREQFF.

The chain employs TRBV5-1 and TRBJ1-6, with a possible D match to TRBD1 (5 bases). The CDR3 runs to 21 residues. Trimming removed 3 bases from V and 12 bases from J, with 37 bases in between. Germline loops: CDR1 SGHRS, CDR2 YFSETQ. CDR3 protein: CASSSLPGSYGRGFWSLPLHF. The CDR3 nucleotides are TGCGCCAGCAGCTCCCTGCCCGGGTCGTATGGCCGGGGGTTCTGGAGTCTACCCCTCCACTTT.

There are a few counts of this clone. V and J are TRBV11-2 and TRBJ2-7; D might be TRBD1 (5 bases). Germline V CDR1 and CDR2: SGHAT, FQNNGV. The CDR3 contains 14 residues. Trimming pared 2 bases from V and 0 bases from J, leaving 8 bases between. The CDR3 DNA follows: TGTGCCAGCAGCTTACAGGGAATCTCCTACGAGCAGTACTTC. This translates into CASSLQGISYEQYF.

This chain links TRBV6-2 or TRBV6-3 with TRBJ1-4; no definite D call. Germline values: CDR1 MNHEY, CDR2 SVGEGT. V lost 2 bases and J lost 1, with 14 bases in between. The CDR3 runs to 17 residues. In DNA form, the CDR3 reads TGTGCCAGCAGTTACCCAACGATGGGATTAACTAATGAAAAACTGTTTTTT. Its protein product is CASSYPTMGLTNEKLFF.

The V call is TRBV6-5, the J call TRBJ2-3, with a tentative D call TRBD1 (5 bases). Trimming removed 7 bases at V and 7 bases at J, with 18 bases between. Per the germline V gene, CDR1 is MNHEY and CDR2 is SVGAGI. The length of the CDR3 is 14 residues. The CDR3 DNA is TGTGCCAGCAAAAAGGACATAGGTCTATATACGCAGTATTTT. Protein sequence: CASKKDIGLYTQYF.

This sequence joins TRBV18 and TRBJ2-7; 7 nucleotides match TRBD2. The ends lost 1 base at V and 2 bases at J; junction bases unmatched: 11. Germline-derived CDR1 and CDR2 are KGHSH and LQKENI. This CDR3 region has 17 residues. The CDR3 DNA reads as TGTGCCAGCTCACCACTGGAAGGCGGGAGTGCTACCTACGAGCAGTACTTC. This translates into CASSPLEGGSATYEQYF.

This chain joins TRBV6-5 and TRBJ1-2; TRBD1 matches 7 bases. The ends lost 6 bases at V and 5 bases at J; junction bases unmatched: 9. CDR3 length equals 14 residues. Germline V lookup: CDR1 MNHEY, CDR2 SVGAGI. The CDR3 loop reads CASSSLGTEYGYTF. The DNA of the CDR3 is TGTGCCAGCAGCTCTTTGGGGACAGAGTATGGCTACACCTTC.

The chain joins TRBV28 to TRBJ1-6; 9 bases align to TRBD1. The CDR3 covers 17 residues. Germline V gives CDR1 MDHEN, CDR2 SYDVKM. V was clipped by 7 bases and J by 0 bases; unmatched bases: 7. CDR3 bases: TGTGCCAGCATACCGGGACAGGGCAGCTCCTATAATTCACCCCTCCACTTT. Amino acids: CASIPGQGSSYNSPLHF.

There are a few counts of this clone. The chain combines TRBV7-9 with TRBJ1-2; no clear D. This CDR3 is 11 amino acids long. Between the trimmed V and J ends, which lost 5 bases and 7 bases, there was a span of 8 bases. CDR1 SEHNR and CDR2 FQNEAQ come from the germline V gene (reference sequence). The CDR3 sequence: CASSDRRGYTF. The CDR3 DNA sequence: TGTGCCAGCAGCGATCGGCGTGGCTACACCTTC.

The chain has TRBV5-4 and TRBJ1-1, with 8 bases fitting TRBD1. The CDR3 spans 17 residues. CDR1 SGHNT and CDR2 YYREEE come from the germline V gene (reference sequence). The J segment lost 4 bases and the V segment lost 1 base, leaving 12 bases of the junction unmatched. The CDR3 reads CASSLPGGQGESTEAFF. As DNA, the CDR3 is TGTGCCAGCAGCTTGCCCGGTGGACAGGGAGAGAGCACTGAAGCTTTCTTT.

This clone was recorded once. The rearrangement links TRBV20-1 to TRBJ2-1, with TRBD2 as a possible D gene (8 bases). Trimming removed 3 bases at V and 8 bases at J, with 23 bases between. Germline-derived CDR1 and CDR2 are DFQATT and SNEGSKA (reference sequence). This CDR3 has 16 residues. The CDR3 is CSASGNAGGTGDEQFF. In nucleotides, the CDR3 is TGCAGTGCTAGTGGGAATGCGGGAGGAACAGGGGATGAGCAGTTCTTC.

This chain links TRBV4-1 with TRBJ1-2; D unclear. Germline loops: CDR1 MGHRA, CDR2 YSYEKL. The V and J ends lost 3 bases and 4 bases respectively, with 9 bases between them. The CDR3 is 13 residues long. The CDR3 sequence is CASSQRESYGYTF. As DNA, the CDR3 is TGCGCCAGCAGCCAGAGGGAATCCTATGGCTACACCTTC.

This clone has a single count. This chain connects TRBV7-2 to TRBJ1-6, with a weak D call TRBD1 (6 bases). CDR3 length: 15 residues. Trimming shortened V by 10 bases and J by 6 bases, and 19 bases separated the two germline ends. Germline CDR1 is SGHTA and CDR2 is FQGNSA. The CDR3 region is CATRTAGGVNSPLHF. The CDR3 DNA follows: TGTGCCACGAGGACAGCGGGAGGGGTTAATTCACCCCTCCACTTT.

The genes are TRBV3-1 (or the pseudogene TRBV3-2) and TRBJ1-1; TRBD1 aligns across 12 bases. The CDR3 sequence is 15 residues long. Germline V lookup: CDR1 LGHDT, CDR2 YNNKEL (reference sequence). V shed 3 bases, J shed 7 bases, and the junction held 6 bases outside the gene matches. CDR3 nucleotides: TGTGCCAGCAGCCACACCGGGACAGGGGGCCATGAAGCTTTCTTT. It codes for CASSHTGTGGHEAFF.

J is TRBJ1-6 and V is TRBV7-9; D is uncertain. Germline CDR1 and CDR2: SEHNR and FQNEAQ (reference sequence). The CDR3 runs to 16 residues. Between the trimmed V and J ends, which lost 4 bases and 4 bases, there was a span of 14 bases. CDR3 amino acids: CASSSGRHSYNSPLHF. DNA of the CDR3: TGTGCCAGCAGCTCGGGCAGGCACTCTTATAATTCACCCCTCCACTTT.

The table lists this clone with a few counts. This rearrangement joins TRBV29-1 to TRBJ2-2; 14 nucleotides align to TRBD2. CDR3 length: 16 residues. The germline V gene has CDR1 SQVTM and CDR2 ANQGSEA. J was trimmed by 0 bases and V by 5 bases; bases with no gene match: 2. In nucleotides, the CDR3 is TGCAGCGTTACGGGACTAGCGGGGGCGAACACCGGGGAGCTGTTTTTT. Translating gives CSVTGLAGANTGELFF.

J is TRBJ2-6 and V is TRBV14; tentatively, D is TRBD1 or TRBD2 (5 bases each). Between the trimmed V and J ends, which lost 4 bases and 3 bases, there was a span of 16 bases. The CDR3 is made up of 17 amino acids. CDR1 and CDR2 (germline): SGHDN, FVKESK. DNA of the CDR3: TGTGCCAGCAGCCCCGGGACGGTCCCTCGTGGGGCCAACGTCCTGACTTTC. Amino acids: CASSPGTVPRGANVLTF.